A selection of T cell receptor beta chains follows, all from one sample in a study of T cells after yellow fever vaccination. TCRdb fed the 5' RACE reads into MiXCR, producing one record per CDR3 protein. The top ten hold over 3% of the sample, which has some 300,000 distinct CDR3 sequences, about 10% seen once. Material: CD4+ T cells sorted from PBMCs, obtained 5 days after the yellow fever booster vaccination. These receptors originate from a man between 18 and 35 years old who received the YFV17D yellow fever vaccine. CDR3s include the opening cysteine and the closing phenylalanine or tryptophan. Fields, in order: J gene, V gene, clone size, D gene, CDR3 protein, CDR3 DNA. The D gene is left open where the match is weak. Where a row states a size, it is once, few, many or the class of an expanded clone; other rows omit it.

TRBJ1-4,TRBV7-9,few,TRBD1,CASSPGTAATNEKLFF,TGTGCCAGCAGCCCAGGGACAGCCGCAACTAATGAAAAACTGTTTTTT
TRBJ2-2,TRBV2,-,-,CASRGLGNTGELFF,TGTGCCAGCAGGGGTTTAGGGAACACCGGGGAGCTGTTTTTT
TRBJ1-6,TRBV7-3,few,-,CASSRGSYNSPLHF,TGTGCCAGCAGCAGGGGCTCCTATAATTCACCCCTCCACTTT
TRBJ2-4,TRBV6-1,many,-,CASSERRGSYIQYF,TGTGCCAGCAGTGAGCGCAGGGGCAGTTACATTCAGTACTTC
TRBJ2-5,TRBV6-5,-,-,CASSPSRHGIETQYF,TGTGCCAGCTCCCCCTCCAGACACGGTATAGAGACCCAGTACTTC
TRBJ2-2,TRBV6-4,-,TRBD2,CASKPGLTTGELFF,TGTGCCAGCAAACCGGGACTAACCACCGGGGAGCTGTTTTTT
TRBJ2-6,TRBV7-2,few,TRBD2,CASSLDGTSLSGANVLTF,TGTGCCAGCAGCTTAGACGGGACTAGCCTCTCTGGGGCCAACGTCCTGACTTTC
TRBJ2-3,TRBV18,-,TRBD2,CASSPPASGGADTQYF,TGTGCCAGCTCACCACCAGCCAGCGGGGGAGCAGATACGCAGTATTTT
TRBJ2-7,TRBV20-1,few,TRBD1,CSAGAPGTGNEQYF,TGCAGTGCCGGAGCCCCCGGGACAGGGAACGAGCAGTACTTC
TRBJ2-1,TRBV7-2,many,TRBD2,CASSLTPSSGGLNEQFF,TGTGCCAGCAGCCTCACCCCTTCTAGCGGGGGTCTAAATGAGCAGTTCTTC
TRBJ2-3,TRBV6-5,-,TRBD1,CASSKDPGQGPQRPTDTQYF,TGTGCCAGCAGTAAAGATCCGGGACAGGGACCCCAAAGACCCACAGATACGCAGTATTTT
TRBJ2-3,TRBV25-1,few,TRBD2,CASNGLAGDYTQYF,TGTGCCAGCAATGGACTAGCGGGGGATTATACGCAGTATTTT
TRBJ2-5,TRBV7-9,-,-,CASTGDQETQYF,TGTGCCAGCACGGGGGACCAAGAGACCCAGTACTTC
TRBJ2-5,TRBV5-1,few,TRBD1,CASSMGTGEETQYF,TGCGCCAGCAGTATGGGGACAGGGGAAGAGACCCAGTACTTC
TRBJ2-5,TRBV7-2,-,-,CASTSPPESETQYF,TGTGCCAGCACCTCGCCGCCGGAATCCGAGACCCAGTACTTC
TRBJ1-5,TRBV6-6,many,TRBD1,CASSLDRALNQPQHF,TGTGCCAGCAGTCTGGACAGGGCATTAAATCAGCCCCAGCATTTT
TRBJ2-3,TRBV10-3,many,-,CAISETGGTASTDTQYF,TGTGCCATCAGTGAGACGGGCGGGACGGCGAGCACAGATACGCAGTATTTT
TRBJ1-1,TRBV6-5,few,-,CASSIRGRTEAFF,TGTGCCAGCAGTATCAGGGGAAGGACTGAAGCTTTCTTT
TRBJ1-1,TRBV7-9,few,-,CASSLSLRNTEAFF,TGTGCCAGCAGCTTAAGCCTCCGTAACACTGAAGCTTTCTTT
TRBJ1-2,TRBV7-2,few,-,CASRSPPGTRGYTF,TGTGCCAGCAGATCCCCCCCGGGGACAAGGGGCTACACCTTC
TRBJ1-1,TRBV6-1,few,TRBD1,CASSLQPSTGDEAFF,TGTGCCAGCAGTTTACAACCATCGACAGGGGACGAAGCTTTCTTT
TRBJ2-3,TRBV7-2,-,TRBD2,CASSLRGGIGTDTQYF,TGTGCCAGCAGCTTACGGGGGGGAATCGGCACAGATACGCAGTATTTT
TRBJ1-4,TRBV5-1,few,-,CASSQNARGGEKLFF,TGCGCCAGCAGCCAAAACGCCAGGGGAGGTGAAAAACTGTTTTTT
TRBJ1-6,TRBV7-9,few,-,CASSSTAAEVYNSPLHF,TGTGCCAGCAGCTCCACGGCGGCGGAGGTTTATAATTCACCCCTCCACTTT
TRBJ1-2,TRBV5-1,many,-,CASSLPKAGRGYTF,TGCGCCAGCAGCTTGCCCAAGGCCGGACGGGGCTACACCTTC
TRBJ1-6,TRBV7-8,many,-,CASSRSGDSPLHF,TGTGCCAGCAGCCGGAGTGGGGATTCACCCCTCCACTTT
TRBJ1-2,TRBV11-2,many,-,CASSPGPELGYTF,TGTGCCAGCAGCCCCGGTCCCGAGCTCGGCTACACCTTC
TRBJ2-7,TRBV5-1,few,TRBD1,CASSWDRGTYEQYF,TGCGCCAGCAGCTGGGACAGGGGCACGTACGAGCAGTACTTC
TRBJ2-2,TRBV3-1,-,-,CASSQGATGELFF,TGTGCCAGCAGCCAAGGGGCGACCGGGGAGCTGTTTTTT
TRBJ1-2,TRBV6-1,few,TRBD1,CACRGQGGYGYTF,TGTGCCTGCCGCGGACAGGGCGGCTATGGCTACACCTTC
TRBJ2-1,TRBV5-1,many,TRBD2,CASYRPGGYNEQFF,TGCGCCAGTTACAGGCCGGGAGGCTACAATGAGCAGTTCTTC
TRBJ1-5,TRBV23-1,many,-,CASSQVGHPSNQPQHF,TGCGCCAGCAGTCAAGTTGGACACCCTAGCAATCAGCCCCAGCATTTT
TRBJ1-2,TRBV20-1,many,-,CSAKPYGPYGYTF,TGCAGTGCCAAGCCGTACGGTCCCTATGGCTACACCTTC
TRBJ2-5,TRBV20-1,-,TRBD1,CSAPGTGFLVEIETQYF,TGCAGTGCTCCCGGGACAGGGTTCTTGGTGGAGATAGAGACCCAGTACTTC
TRBJ2-3,TRBV4-3,few,-,CASSQDTRTDTQYF,TGCGCCAGCAGCCAAGATACTCGCACAGATACGCAGTATTTT
TRBJ1-2,TRBV9,few,-,CASSVSAGRANYGYTF,TGTGCCAGCAGCGTTTCAGCGGGGCGAGCTAACTATGGCTACACCTTC
TRBJ1-4,TRBV25-1,-,-,CASSEFRNEKLFF,TGTGCCAGCAGTGAGTTTCGGAATGAAAAACTGTTTTTT
TRBJ2-3,TRBV7-2,-,-,CASKEGPTDTQYF,TGTGCCAGCAAGGAGGGCCCCACAGATACGCAGTATTTT
TRBJ1-6,TRBV5-6,few,TRBD1,CASSGGQGLSPLHF,TGTGCCAGCAGTGGGGGACAGGGGCTTTCACCCCTCCACTTT
TRBJ2-3,TRBV4-2,-,TRBD1,CASSKQGADTQYF,TGTGCCAGCAGCAAGCAGGGGGCAGATACGCAGTATTTT
TRBJ2-1,TRBV2,few,-,CASSEAGSNEQFF,TGTGCCAGCAGTGAAGCTGGGTCAAATGAGCAGTTCTTC
TRBJ2-5,TRBV4-3,-,TRBD2,CASSSIAGGETQYF,TGCGCCAGCAGTTCCATAGCGGGGGGGGAGACCCAGTACTTC
TRBJ1-1,TRBV18,many,-,CASSPWNTEAFF,TGTGCCAGCTCACCATGGAACACTGAAGCTTTCTTT
TRBJ2-5,TRBV5-8,few,-,CASSLPGRAETQYF,TGTGCCAGCAGCTTGCCCGGCCGGGCAGAGACCCAGTACTTC
TRBJ2-7,TRBV10-3,-,-,CAISPGGSSYEQYF,TGTGCCATCAGTCCCGGAGGGAGCTCCTACGAGCAGTACTTC
TRBJ1-5,TRBV6-2/TRBV6-3,-,-,CASSYVHREQPQHF,TGTGCCAGCAGTTACGTTCACAGGGAGCAGCCCCAGCATTTT
TRBJ1-1,TRBV5-6,-,-,CASSLPPTPATEAFF,TGTGCCAGCAGCTTGCCCCCAACGCCCGCCACTGAAGCTTTCTTT
TRBJ1-1,TRBV4-1,-,-,CASSRAGANTEAFF,TGCGCCAGCAGCCGAGCCGGAGCGAACACTGAAGCTTTCTTT
TRBJ2-3,TRBV5-6,few,TRBD1,CASRPGQGAPLDTQYF,TGTGCCAGCAGGCCCGGACAGGGGGCGCCCCTAGATACGCAGTATTTT
TRBJ2-3,TRBV7-9,many,TRBD2,CASSSHSGVGTDTQYF,TGTGCCAGCAGCTCCCACAGCGGGGTGGGCACAGATACGCAGTATTTT
TRBJ1-3,TRBV28,few,-,CASSLSQGRRLSGNTIYF,TGTGCCAGCAGTTTATCCCAGGGCAGGCGCCTCTCTGGAAACACCATATATTTT